The clone carrying this T cell receptor beta chain appeared a few times. One entry per CDR3 protein, called by TCRdb with MiXCR from the 5' RACE reads. The sample has about 630,000 distinct CDR3 sequences, around 12% seen once; the top ten hold about 15%. Trimming took 5 bases from V and 9 from J; bases not matched to a gene: 10. The CDR3 consists of 15 residues. From germline, CDR1 is SGHTA and CDR2 FQGNSA. This specimen belongs to a study of T cells after yellow fever vaccination. The rearrangement uses TRBV7-2 and TRBJ2-2; 9 nucleotides align to TRBD2. Here the sequenced sample was PBMCs, taken on the day of the yellow fever booster vaccination. The clonotype originates from a man between 25 and 39 years old who received the YFV17D yellow fever vaccine. CDR3 sequence: CASSRGGGVGRELFF. The CDR3 region has the DNA TGTGCCAGCAGCCGCGGGGGGGGAGTAGGCCGGGAGCTGTTTTTT. The whole variable domain, filled in from reference TRBV7-2 and TRBJ2-2, reads GAGVSQSPSNKVTEKGKDVELRCDPISGHTALYWYRQSLGQGLEFLIYFQGNSAPDKSGLPSDRFSAERTGGSVSTLTIQRTQQEDSAVYLCASSRGGGVGRELFFGEGSRLTVL.